Listed below are T cell receptor beta chains from one sample, sequenced in a study of T cell changes during pregnancy in multiple sclerosis. Clones were read by immunoSEQ multiplex PCR, and TCRdb kept only the in-frame ones, dropping some. The table shows over 45,000 clones, with approximately 90% occurring only once. The sample here was peripheral blood, taken in the first trimester of pregnancy. These receptors came from a female donor with multiple sclerosis, enrolled in a pregnancy study. Each CDR3 is given with its conserved first and last residue. Each record gives: CDR3 length, D gene, J gene, clone size, V gene, CDR3 protein, CDR3 DNA. The D gene is left open where the match is weak. Clone sizes are given selectively: once, few, many, or a class where the clone is expanded.

14 | TRBD1 | TRBJ2-3 | once | TRBV5-4 | CASSPGQGTDTQYF | TGTGCCAGCAGCCCCGGACAGGGCACAGATACGCAGTATTTT
14 | TRBD1 | TRBJ1-2 | - | TRBV4-3 | CASSPDRGVRGYTF | TGCGCCAGCAGCCCAGACAGGGGAGTTCGTGGCTACACCTTC
13 | TRBD1 | TRBJ1-2 | - | TRBV19 | CASTDRGRDGYTF | TGTGCCAGTACCGACAGGGGTAGGGATGGCTACACCTTC
13 | TRBD2 | TRBJ2-3 | - | TRBV11-3 | CASMAGGSDTQYF | TGTGCCAGCATGGCGGGGGGATCGGATACGCAGTATTTT
14 | - | TRBJ1-1 | - | TRBV5-1 | CASSARGANTEAFF | TGCGCCAGCAGCGCAAGGGGCGCGAACACTGAAGCTTTCTTT
15 | TRBD1 | TRBJ1-4 | - | TRBV19 | CASSTRTGINEKLFF | TGTGCCAGTAGTACCAGGACAGGGATAAATGAAAAACTGTTTTTT
14 | TRBD2 | TRBJ2-5 | once | TRBV6-1 | CASSTGLAEETQYF | TGTGCCAGCAGTACCGGACTAGCGGAAGAGACCCAGTACTTC
16 | - | TRBJ2-1 | - | TRBV11-2 | CASSGLRGGRFNEQFF | TGTGCCAGCAGCGGACTGAGGGGGGGGAGATTCAATGAGCAGTTCTTC
13 | - | TRBJ1-5 | - | TRBV7-2 | CASSLMARQPQHF | TGTGCCAGCAGCTTAATGGCACGCCAGCCCCAGCATTTT
16 | TRBD2 | TRBJ2-1 | - | TRBV6-4 | CASSEFPGLAGAEQFF | TGTGCCAGCAGTGAATTCCCGGGACTAGCGGGGGCTGAGCAGTTCTTC
17 | TRBD2 | TRBJ2-1 | once | TRBV11-2 | CASSFFPQRGDLNEQFF | TGTGCCAGCAGCTTCTTCCCCCAGCGGGGGGACCTCAATGAGCAGTTCTTC
15 | - | TRBJ2-5 | - | TRBV5-4 | CASRQTVANQETQYF | TGTGCCAGCAGACAGACAGTGGCAAACCAAGAGACCCAGTACTTC
15 | - | TRBJ1-2 | - | TRBV5-4 | CASSTPVGADYGYTF | TGTGCCAGCAGTACCCCCGTGGGGGCCGACTATGGCTACACCTTC
16 | - | TRBJ1-3 | - | TRBV4-2 | CASSQEKAGARNTIYF | TGTGCCAGCAGCCAAGAGAAGGCAGGGGCGAGAAACACCATATATTTT
14 | - | TRBJ1-2 | - | TRBV30 | CAWTSGHRNYGYTF | TGTGCCTGGACTTCGGGACACAGGAACTATGGCTACACCTTC
16 | TRBD1 | TRBJ1-2 | - | TRBV5-6 | CASSPGQGLNVRGYTF | TGTGCCAGCAGCCCGGGACAGGGCCTAAACGTTCGCGGCTACACCTTC
14 | - | TRBJ2-7 | - | TRBV11-1 | CASSLQGGAQEQYF | TGTGCCAGCAGCCTACAGGGGGGGGCTCAGGAGCAGTACTTC
15 | TRBD1 | TRBJ1-3 | - | TRBV9 | CASSPRQGAGNTIYF | TGTGCCAGCAGCCCTCGACAGGGGGCAGGAAACACCATATATTTT
13 | - | TRBJ2-5 | - | TRBV15 | CATSRGGGETQYF | TGTGCCACCAGCAGAGGAGGGGGAGAGACCCAGTACTTC
15 | - | TRBJ1-6 | - | TRBV28 | CASSLPTAHNSPLHF | TGTGCCAGCAGTTTACCGACAGCACATAATTCACCCCTCCACTTT
15 | TRBD2 | TRBJ2-2 | - | TRBV30 | CARDPAGASTGELFF | TGTGCCCGAGATCCAGCGGGGGCGTCCACCGGGGAGCTGTTTTTT
15 | TRBD1 | TRBJ2-3 | - | TRBV28 | CASSTRTGGVDTQYF | TGTGCCAGCAGTACCAGGACAGGGGGGGTTGATACGCAGTATTTT
17 | TRBD2 | TRBJ2-1 | - | TRBV2 | CASSDGLAGELYNEQFF | TGTGCCAGCAGTGATGGACTAGCGGGGGAGCTCTACAATGAGCAGTTCTTC
14 | TRBD1 | TRBJ2-1 | - | TRBV7-9 | CASSLGTGDNEQFF | TGTGCCAGCAGTCTCGGGACAGGGGACAATGAGCAGTTCTTC
15 | TRBD2 | TRBJ2-3 | - | TRBV5-6 | CASSLRGGIGDTQYF | TGTGCCAGCAGCTTGCGCGGGGGGATCGGAGATACGCAGTATTTT